A selection of T cell receptor beta chains follows, all from one sample in a study of cytomegalovirus exposure and HLA in healthy donors. Assay: immunoSEQ multiplex PCR; the TCRdb copy retains only in-frame clones and omits some. The sample includes about 160,000 clones. Sequencing was carried out using PBMCs. Receptor source: a man aged 30-40 years in good health and CMV-seronegative. Each CDR3 is given with its conserved first and last residue. The order of the fields is D gene, V gene, J gene, CDR3 DNA, CDR3 protein. The D gene is left open where the match is weak.

D gene: -
V gene: TRBV9
J gene: TRBJ1-6
CDR3 DNA: TGTGCCAGCAGCGTAGATTTGGGCGGGGGCGATTTAAGGCCCCTCCACTTT
CDR3 protein: CASSVDLGGGDLRPLHF

D gene: -
V gene: TRBV7-2
J gene: TRBJ2-2
CDR3 DNA: TGTGCCAGCAGCAGACTGAGCACCGGGGAGCTGTTTTTT
CDR3 protein: CASSRLSTGELFF

D gene: -
V gene: TRBV19
J gene: TRBJ1-5
CDR3 DNA: TGTGCCAGTAGTATACAGGGTTATCAGCCCCAGCATTTT
CDR3 protein: CASSIQGYQPQHF

D gene: TRBD1
V gene: TRBV2
J gene: TRBJ2-2
CDR3 DNA: TGTGCCAGCAGTGGATTTAGGGGACAGGGGGATCACGGGGAGCTGTTTTTT
CDR3 protein: CASSGFRGQGDHGELFF

D gene: -
V gene: TRBV7-9
J gene: TRBJ1-2
CDR3 DNA: TGTGCCAGCAGCTTAATGGCCAAATTTGACTTC
CDR3 protein: CASSLMAKFDF

D gene: TRBD1
V gene: TRBV5-1
J gene: TRBJ1-2
CDR3 DNA: TGCGCCAGCAGCTTCTTGGGACAGGGCATAGGCTACACCTTC
CDR3 protein: CASSFLGQGIGYTF

D gene: TRBD1
V gene: TRBV11-3
J gene: TRBJ1-1
CDR3 DNA: TGTGCCAGCAGCCGGCTTACAGGGGCGAACACTGAAGCTTTCTTT
CDR3 protein: CASSRLTGANTEAFF

D gene: -
V gene: TRBV27
J gene: TRBJ1-3
CDR3 DNA: TGTGCCAGCAGTTTAGACGGGGATGCTGGAAACACCATATATTTT
CDR3 protein: CASSLDGDAGNTIYF

D gene: TRBD2
V gene: TRBV7-9
J gene: TRBJ2-7
CDR3 DNA: TGTGCCAGCAGCCTACTAGCGGGAGGCCACGAGCAGTACTTC
CDR3 protein: CASSLLAGGHEQYF

D gene: TRBD1
V gene: TRBV11-1
J gene: TRBJ2-3
CDR3 DNA: TGTGCCAGCAGCTCCGGGACAGGTATGGGAGATACGCAGTATTTT
CDR3 protein: CASSSGTGMGDTQYF

D gene: -
V gene: TRBV19
J gene: TRBJ1-2
CDR3 DNA: TGTGCCAGTAGTATCCGCGACAGCTATGGCTACACCTTC
CDR3 protein: CASSIRDSYGYTF

D gene: TRBD1
V gene: TRBV28
J gene: TRBJ1-2
CDR3 DNA: TGTGCCAGCACCCTATCTCCAGGGGGCCGCTATGGCTACACCTTC
CDR3 protein: CASTLSPGGRYGYTF

D gene: -
V gene: TRBV4-3
J gene: TRBJ2-5
CDR3 DNA: TGCGCCAGCAGCCATGCGGGGTGGGGAGTAGAGACCCAGTACTTC
CDR3 protein: CASSHAGWGVETQYF

D gene: -
V gene: TRBV7-2
J gene: TRBJ1-2
CDR3 DNA: TGTGCCAGCAGCTCAGCCGGGACTCAGGGATTGGGCTACACCTTC
CDR3 protein: CASSSAGTQGLGYTF

D gene: -
V gene: TRBV19
J gene: TRBJ1-3
CDR3 DNA: TGTGCCAGTAGTAAGCCAGGGGTATTCGGCTCTGGAAACACCATATATTTT
CDR3 protein: CASSKPGVFGSGNTIYF

D gene: -
V gene: TRBV7-6
J gene: TRBJ1-1
CDR3 DNA: TGTGCCAGCAGCTCCCGGGTGAACACTGAAGCTTTCTTT
CDR3 protein: CASSSRVNTEAFF